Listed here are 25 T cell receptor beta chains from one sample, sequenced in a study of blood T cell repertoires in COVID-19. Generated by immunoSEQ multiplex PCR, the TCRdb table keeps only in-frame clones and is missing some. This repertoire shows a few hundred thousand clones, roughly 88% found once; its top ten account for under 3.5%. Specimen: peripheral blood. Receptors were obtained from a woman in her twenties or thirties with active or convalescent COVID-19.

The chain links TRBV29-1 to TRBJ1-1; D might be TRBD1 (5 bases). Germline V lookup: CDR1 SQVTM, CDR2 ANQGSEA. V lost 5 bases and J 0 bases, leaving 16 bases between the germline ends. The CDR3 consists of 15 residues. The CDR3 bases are TGCAGCGTTAGGGCAGGGTGGGGCATGAACACTGAAGCTTTCTTT. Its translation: CSVRAGWGMNTEAFF. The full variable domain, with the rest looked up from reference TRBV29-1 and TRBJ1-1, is SAVISQKPSRDICQRGTSLTIQCQVDSQVTMMFWYRQQPGQSLTLIATANQGSEATYESGFVIDKFPISRPNLTFSTLTVSNMSPEDSSIYLCSVRAGWGMNTEAFFGQGTRLTVV.

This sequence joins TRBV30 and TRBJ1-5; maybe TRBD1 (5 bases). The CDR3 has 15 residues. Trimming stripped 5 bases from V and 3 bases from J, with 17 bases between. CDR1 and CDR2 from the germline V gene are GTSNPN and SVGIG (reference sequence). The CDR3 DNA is TGTGCCTGGTCCCCTGGGGGGGGTATCAATCAGCCCCAGCATTTT. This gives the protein CAWSPGGGINQPQHF. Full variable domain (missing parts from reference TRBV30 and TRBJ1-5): SQTIHQWPATLVQPVGSPLSLECTVEGTSNPNLYWYRQAAGRGLQLLFYSVGIGQISSEVPQNLSASRPQDRQFILSSKKLLLSDSGFYLCAWSPGGGINQPQHFGDGTRLSIL.

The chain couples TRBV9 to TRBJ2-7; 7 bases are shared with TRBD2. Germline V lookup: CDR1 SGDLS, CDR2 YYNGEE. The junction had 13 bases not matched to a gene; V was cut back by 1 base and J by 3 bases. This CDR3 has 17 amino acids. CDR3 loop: CASSVSSSMSGVYEQYF. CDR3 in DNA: TGTGCCAGCAGCGTATCCAGCAGCATGAGCGGGGTCTACGAGCAGTACTTC. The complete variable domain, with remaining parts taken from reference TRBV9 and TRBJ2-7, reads DSGVTQTPKHLITATGQRVTLRCSPRSGDLSVYWYQQSLDQGLQFLIQYYNGEERAKGNILERFSAQQFPDLHSELNLSSLELGDSALYFCASSVSSSMSGVYEQYFGPGTRLTVT.

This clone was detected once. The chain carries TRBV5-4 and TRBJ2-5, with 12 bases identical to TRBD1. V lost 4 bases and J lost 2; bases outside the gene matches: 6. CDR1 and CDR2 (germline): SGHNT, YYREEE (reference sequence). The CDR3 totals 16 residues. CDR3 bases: TGTGCCAGCAGCCCAGGGGACAGGGGGCCTCAAGAGACCCAGTACTTC. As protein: CASSPGDRGPQETQYF.

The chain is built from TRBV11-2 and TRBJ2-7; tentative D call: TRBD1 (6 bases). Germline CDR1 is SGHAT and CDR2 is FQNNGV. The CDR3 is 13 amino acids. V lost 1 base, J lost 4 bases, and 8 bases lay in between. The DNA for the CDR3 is TGTGCCAGCAGCTTAGTACAGGGTTACGAGCAGTACTTC. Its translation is CASSLVQGYEQYF.

For the CDR3, the DNA is TGTGCCAGCAGCACCAGGACTAGCGGGGGGGTAGACACCTCACGCGAGACCCAGTACTTC. Translation gives CASSTRTSGGVDTSRETQYF. V is TRBV3-1 (or the pseudogene TRBV3-2) and J is TRBJ2-5, with 15 bases that match TRBD2. The CDR3 has 20 residues. Germline CDR1 reads LGHDT; CDR2 reads YNNKEL (reference sequence). V lost 5 bases, J lost 5 bases, and 18 bases stayed unmatched.

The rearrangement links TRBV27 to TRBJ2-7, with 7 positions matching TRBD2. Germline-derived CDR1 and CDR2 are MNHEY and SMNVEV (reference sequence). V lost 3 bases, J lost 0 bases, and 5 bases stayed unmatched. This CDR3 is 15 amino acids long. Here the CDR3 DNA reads TGTGCCAGCAGTTTGAGCGGGGAGCGCTCCTACGAGCAGTACTTC. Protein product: CASSLSGERSYEQYF.

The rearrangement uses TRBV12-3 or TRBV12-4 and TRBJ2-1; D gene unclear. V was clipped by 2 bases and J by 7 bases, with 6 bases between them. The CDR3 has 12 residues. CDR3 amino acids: CASSLLLNEQFF. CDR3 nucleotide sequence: TGTGCCAGCAGTTTATTATTAAATGAGCAGTTCTTC.

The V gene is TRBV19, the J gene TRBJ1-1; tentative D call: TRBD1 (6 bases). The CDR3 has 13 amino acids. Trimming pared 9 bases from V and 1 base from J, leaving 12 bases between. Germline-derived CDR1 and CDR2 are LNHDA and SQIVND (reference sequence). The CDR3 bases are TGTGCCAGCGGATACAGGGAGAACACTGAAGCTTTCTTT. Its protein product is CASGYRENTEAFF.

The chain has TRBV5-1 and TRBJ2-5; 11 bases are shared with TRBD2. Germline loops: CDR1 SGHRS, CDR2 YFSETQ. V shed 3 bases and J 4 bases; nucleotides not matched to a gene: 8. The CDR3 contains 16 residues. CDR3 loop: CASSSLSLAGVETQYF. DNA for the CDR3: TGCGCCAGCAGCTCGCTATCACTAGCGGGGGTAGAGACCCAGTACTTC. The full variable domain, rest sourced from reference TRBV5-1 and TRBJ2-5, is KAGVTQTPRYLIKTRGQQVTLSCSPISGHRSVSWYQQTPGQGLQFLFEYFSETQRNKGNFPGRFSGRQFSNSRSEMNVSTLELGDSALYLCASSSLSLAGVETQYFGPGTRLLVL.

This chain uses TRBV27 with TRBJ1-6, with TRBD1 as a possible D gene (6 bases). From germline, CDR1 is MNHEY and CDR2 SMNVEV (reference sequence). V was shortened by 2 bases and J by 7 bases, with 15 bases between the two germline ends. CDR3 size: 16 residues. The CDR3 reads CASSLISRGGNSPLHF. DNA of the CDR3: TGTGCCAGCAGTTTAATCAGCAGGGGTGGGAATTCACCCCTCCACTTT.

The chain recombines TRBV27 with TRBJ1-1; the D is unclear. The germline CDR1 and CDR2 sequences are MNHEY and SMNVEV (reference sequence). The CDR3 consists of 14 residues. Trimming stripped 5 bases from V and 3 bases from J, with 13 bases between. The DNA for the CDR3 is TGTGCCAGCAGTCTAGCGGGGTTCGACACTGAAGCTTTCTTT. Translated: CASSLAGFDTEAFF.

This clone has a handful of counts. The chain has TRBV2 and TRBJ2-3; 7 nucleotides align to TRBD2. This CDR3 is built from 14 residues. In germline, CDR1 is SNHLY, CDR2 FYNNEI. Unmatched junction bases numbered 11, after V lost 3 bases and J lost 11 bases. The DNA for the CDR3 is TGTGCCAGCAGTGAGCAAGCGTCCGGGGGGAGGCAGTATTTT. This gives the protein CASSEQASGGRQYF.

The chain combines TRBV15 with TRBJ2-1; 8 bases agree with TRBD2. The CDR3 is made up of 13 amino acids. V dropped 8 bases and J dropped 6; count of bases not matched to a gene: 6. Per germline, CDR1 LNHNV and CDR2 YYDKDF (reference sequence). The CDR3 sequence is CATRAGGANEQFF. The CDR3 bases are TGTGCCACCCGGGCCGGGGGGGCCAATGAGCAGTTCTTC.

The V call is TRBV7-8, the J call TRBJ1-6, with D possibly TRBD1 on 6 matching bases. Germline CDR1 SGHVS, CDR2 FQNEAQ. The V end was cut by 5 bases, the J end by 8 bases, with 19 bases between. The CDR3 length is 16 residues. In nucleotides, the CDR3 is TGTGCCAGCAGCCCCGGGACACTCTCCCTTCATTCACCCCTCCACTTT. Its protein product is CASSPGTLSLHSPLHF.

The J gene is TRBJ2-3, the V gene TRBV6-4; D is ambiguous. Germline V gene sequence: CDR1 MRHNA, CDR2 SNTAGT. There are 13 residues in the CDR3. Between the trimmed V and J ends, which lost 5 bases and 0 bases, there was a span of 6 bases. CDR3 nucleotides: TGTGCCAGCAGTTCAGATAGCACAGATACGCAGTATTTT. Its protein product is CASSSDSTDTQYF.

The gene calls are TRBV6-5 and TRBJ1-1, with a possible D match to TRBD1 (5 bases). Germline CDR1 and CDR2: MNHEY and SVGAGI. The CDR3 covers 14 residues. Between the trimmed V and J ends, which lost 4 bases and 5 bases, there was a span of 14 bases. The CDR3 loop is CASSSAGRGTEAFF. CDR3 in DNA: TGTGCCAGCAGTTCCGCGGGACGCGGTACTGAAGCTTTCTTT.

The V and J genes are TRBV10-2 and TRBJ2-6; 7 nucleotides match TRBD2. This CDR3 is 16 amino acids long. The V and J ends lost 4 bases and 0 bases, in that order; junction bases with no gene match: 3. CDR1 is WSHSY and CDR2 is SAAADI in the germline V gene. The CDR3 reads CASSGAGISGANVLTF. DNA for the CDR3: TGCGCCAGCAGTGGAGCGGGGATCTCTGGGGCCAACGTCCTGACTTTC.

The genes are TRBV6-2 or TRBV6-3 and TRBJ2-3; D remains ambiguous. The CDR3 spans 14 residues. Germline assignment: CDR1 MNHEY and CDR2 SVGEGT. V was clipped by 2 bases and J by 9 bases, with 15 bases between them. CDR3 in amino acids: CASSYSIVAETQYF. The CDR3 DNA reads TGTGCCAGCAGTTACAGTATAGTCGCCGAGACGCAGTATTTT.

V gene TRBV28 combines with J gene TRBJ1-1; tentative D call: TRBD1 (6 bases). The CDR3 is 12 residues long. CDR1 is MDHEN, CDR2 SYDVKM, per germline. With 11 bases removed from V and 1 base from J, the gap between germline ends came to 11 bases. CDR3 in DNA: TGTGCCGTACAGGGCCAGAACACTGAAGCTTTCTTT. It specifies CAVQGQNTEAFF.

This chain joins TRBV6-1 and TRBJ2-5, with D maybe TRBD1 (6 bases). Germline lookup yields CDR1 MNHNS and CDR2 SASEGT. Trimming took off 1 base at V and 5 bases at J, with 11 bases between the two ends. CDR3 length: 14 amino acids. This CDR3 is CASSEGGQGETQYF. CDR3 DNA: TGTGCCAGCAGTGAAGGGGGTCAGGGGGAGACCCAGTACTTC.

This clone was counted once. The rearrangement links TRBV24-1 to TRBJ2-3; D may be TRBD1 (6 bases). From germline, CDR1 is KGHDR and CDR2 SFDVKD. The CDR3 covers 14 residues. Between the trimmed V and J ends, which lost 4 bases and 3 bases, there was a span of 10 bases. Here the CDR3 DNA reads TGTGCCACCAGTGACCCAGGACAGACAGATACGCAGTATTTT. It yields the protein CATSDPGQTDTQYF.

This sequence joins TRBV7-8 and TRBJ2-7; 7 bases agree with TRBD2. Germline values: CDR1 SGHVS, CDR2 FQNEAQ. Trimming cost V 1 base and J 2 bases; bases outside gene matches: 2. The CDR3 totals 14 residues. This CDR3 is CASSLGRETYEQYF. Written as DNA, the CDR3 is TGTGCCAGCAGCTTAGGGCGGGAGACCTACGAGCAGTACTTC.

Here the CDR3 reads CASSEYRAGGYEQYF. The CDR3 DNA reads TGTGCCAGCAGTGAATACCGAGCGGGGGGCTACGAGCAGTACTTC. This sequence joins TRBV25-1 and TRBJ2-7, with 9 bases matching TRBD2. The J segment lost 3 bases and the V segment lost 0 bases, leaving 3 bases of the junction unmatched. The germline V gene encodes CDR1 MGHDK and CDR2 SYGVNS. This CDR3 region has 15 residues.

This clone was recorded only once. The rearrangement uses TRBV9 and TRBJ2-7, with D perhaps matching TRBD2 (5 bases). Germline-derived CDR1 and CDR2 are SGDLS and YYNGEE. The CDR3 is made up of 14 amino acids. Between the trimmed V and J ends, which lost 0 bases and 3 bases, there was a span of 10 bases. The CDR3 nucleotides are TGTGCCAGCAGCGTAGCCGGGATGGGCTACGAGCAGTACTTC. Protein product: CASSVAGMGYEQYF.